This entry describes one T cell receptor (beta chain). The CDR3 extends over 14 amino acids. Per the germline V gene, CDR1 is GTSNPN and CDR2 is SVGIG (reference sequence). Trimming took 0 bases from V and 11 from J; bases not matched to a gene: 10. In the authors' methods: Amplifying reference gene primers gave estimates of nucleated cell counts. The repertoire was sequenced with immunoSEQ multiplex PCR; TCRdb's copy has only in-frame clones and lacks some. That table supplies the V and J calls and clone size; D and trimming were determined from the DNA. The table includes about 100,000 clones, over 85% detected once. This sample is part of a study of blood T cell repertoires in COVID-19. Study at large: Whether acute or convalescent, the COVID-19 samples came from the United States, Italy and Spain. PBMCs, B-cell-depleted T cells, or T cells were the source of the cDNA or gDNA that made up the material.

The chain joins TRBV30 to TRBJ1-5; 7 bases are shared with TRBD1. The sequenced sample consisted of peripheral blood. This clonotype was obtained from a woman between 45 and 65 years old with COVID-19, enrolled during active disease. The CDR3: CAWSVRDSGSAQHF. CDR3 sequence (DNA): TGTGCCTGGAGTGTTCGGGACAGCGGGTCAGCCCAGCATTTT.